This TCR beta chain was recorded in a study of identical twins. Study-wide results and caveats: Insertions were fewer in abundant cord blood beta clonotypes, whereas memory repertoires showed none of this pattern. Sharing of beta out-of-frame sequences by twins showed a weaker excess. Invariant cells of the MAIT and iNKT types might have partly distorted the zero-insertion analyses.

The CDR3 covers 16 residues. V shed 0 bases and J 2 bases; nucleotides not matched to a gene: 5. Germline V gene lookup returns CDR1 LGHDT and CDR2 YNNKEL (reference sequence). TCRdb re-called the 5' RACE reads through MiXCR, storing one row per CDR3 protein. The repertoire has roughly 240,000 distinct CDR3 sequences, around 7.6% of them found once; the top ten carry about 5.8%. This clonotype was counted a few times. What it binds is unknown. Another study also made use of these data, one on yellow fever vaccine responses in identical twins. That paper notes: The authors reported partly convergent, partly personalized vaccine responses in identical twins.

The rearrangement uses TRBV3-1 and TRBJ2-3, with 7 bases that match TRBD1. This TCR derives from a woman aged 18-29 years in good health. Sequenced: CD8+ T cells sorted from blood. This CDR3 reads CASSQDLGTDTDTQYF. As DNA, the CDR3 is TGTGCCAGCAGCCAAGATCTAGGGACAGACACAGATACGCAGTATTTT.